Listed below are T cell receptor beta chains from one sample, sequenced in a study of cytomegalovirus exposure and HLA in healthy donors. This table comes from immunoSEQ multiplex PCR, and its TCRdb copy is limited to in-frame clones, with some not included. The table lists more than 90,000 clones, around 70% of them singletons. The material sequenced was PBMCs. Every receptor here comes from a man aged 25 to 45 in good health and CMV-seropositive. Both conserved end residues are part of each CDR3. A D gene is named only where the DNA matches it firmly. Size tells how often a clone was seen (once, few, many) or the class of an expanded clone, and some rows leave it out.

TRBV30,TRBD1,TRBJ1-1,NA,TGTGCCTGGAGTCCAAGGACAGGGAAAGCTTTCTTT,CAWSPRTGKAFF
TRBV6-5,TRBD2,TRBJ2-2,NA,TGTGCCAGCACTAAAGGACTAGCGGCCACAGGGGAGCTGTTTTTT,CASTKGLAATGELFF
TRBV1,NA,TRBJ1-1,NA,TGCACCAGCAGCCACGGCGTACAGGCGACACTGAACACTGAAGCTTTCTTT,CTSSHGVQATLNTEAFF
TRBV6-6,NA,TRBJ2-7,once,TGTGCCAGCAGTCCGAGACTTTCCCGAGGAGCGTACGAGCAGTACTTC,CASSPRLSRGAYEQYF
TRBV5-6,TRBD1,TRBJ2-7,NA,TGTGCCAGCAGCCCGTTGACAGGGAAGTACGAGCAGTACTTC,CASSPLTGKYEQYF
TRBV29-1,NA,TRBJ2-5,few,TGCAGCGTCAATACAGGGCGGGAGACCCAGTACTTC,CSVNTGRETQYF
TRBV5-1,NA,TRBJ1-1,NA,TGCGCCAGCTTTTACCAGGGGAACACTGAAGCTTTCTTT,CASFYQGNTEAFF
TRBV27,TRBD2,TRBJ2-3,NA,TGTGCCAGCAGTGAAGCGGGACGGAGTAAGGATACGCAGTATTTT,CASSEAGRSKDTQYF
TRBV12-5,NA,TRBJ1-2,NA,TGTGCTAGTAGTTTGAGAGGACAGAAGCCCTATGGCTACACCTTC,CASSLRGQKPYGYTF
TRBV5-8,NA,TRBJ2-3,NA,TGTGCCAGCACCAACCACAGGGGGGGCGCAGATACGCAGTATTTT,CASTNHRGGADTQYF
TRBV4-1,TRBD2,TRBJ2-1,NA,TGCGCCAGCGGAATAGCGGGAGGCTCCTACAATGAGCAGTTCTTC,CASGIAGGSYNEQFF
TRBV9,NA,TRBJ1-2,NA,TGTGCCAGCAGCGTAGAGGGAGGGAACTATGGCTACACCTTC,CASSVEGGNYGYTF
TRBV6-1,TRBD1,TRBJ1-2,NA,TGTGCCAGCAGTGAGACAGGGGACTATGGCTACACCTTC,CASSETGDYGYTF
TRBV7-6,TRBD2,TRBJ2-2,NA,TGTGCCAGCAGCTCCGGGACTAGCGTGAACACCGGGGAGCTGTTTTTT,CASSSGTSVNTGELFF
TRBV7-2,NA,TRBJ1-6,NA,TGTGCCAGCAGCTTACGTAATTCACCCCTCCACTTT,CASSLRNSPLHF
TRBV5-4,TRBD2,TRBJ2-2,NA,TGTGCCAGCAGCTTGGGGACAGCGGGGGGGAACACCGGGGAGCTGTTTTTT,CASSLGTAGGNTGELFF
TRBV5-4,TRBD2,TRBJ2-3,few,TGTGCCAGCAGCTTGGCAGCGGGAGCAGATACGCAGTATTTT,CASSLAAGADTQYF
TRBV7-2,TRBD2,TRBJ2-3,NA,TGTGCCAGCAGCGCCCGCCCTAGCGGGGGGGTGCAAGATACGCAGTATTTT,CASSARPSGGVQDTQYF
TRBV6-5,NA,TRBJ1-2,NA,TGTGCCAGCAGTTACTCGGGGGGGCCCTACTATGGCTACACCTTC,CASSYSGGPYYGYTF
TRBV11-2,TRBD2,TRBJ2-7,NA,TGTGCCAGCAGCTTATCCCTAGCGGGGGGGTACGAGCAGTACTTC,CASSLSLAGGYEQYF
TRBV7-2,TRBD2,TRBJ2-3,NA,TGTGCCAGCAGCTTTTCCGGGACTAGCGGGGGTGGGGGTACGCAGTATTTT,CASSFSGTSGGGGTQYF
TRBV5-1,NA,TRBJ2-3,NA,TGCGCCAGCAATCTAGCACAGGGATCGGATACGCAGTATTTT,CASNLAQGSDTQYF
TRBV19,TRBD1,TRBJ1-2,NA,TGTGCCAGTAGCCCGACAGGGGGCTATGGCTACACCTTC,CASSPTGGYGYTF
TRBV11-2,TRBD2,TRBJ2-1,NA,TGTGCCAGCAGGGCTAGCGGGAGGGCCGATGAGCAGTTCTTC,CASRASGRADEQFF
TRBV10-3,NA,TRBJ1-1,once,TGTGCCACCTTGCGGGGGGATAGAGCTTTCTTT,CATLRGDRAFF
TRBV2,TRBD1,TRBJ1-4,NA,TGTGCCAGCAGTGGGGTCCCGGGACAGGGAACGGGGGAAAAACTGTTTTTT,CASSGVPGQGTGEKLFF
TRBV5-1,TRBD2,TRBJ2-5,NA,TGCGCCAGTCGACTAGCGGGGGGGCCAGAGACCCAGTACTTC,CASRLAGGPETQYF
TRBV5-1,TRBD2,TRBJ2-3,NA,TGCGCCAGCAGCTCTGATAGCGGGCCCGTGGGGGGTGTACGCACAGATACGCAGTATTTT,CASSSDSGPVGGVRTDTQYF
TRBV6-1,NA,TRBJ1-2,NA,TGTGCCAGCAGTGAAGGGCGGATACCCTATGGCTACACCTTC,CASSEGRIPYGYTF
TRBV14,TRBD1,TRBJ1-6,NA,TGTGCCAGCAGCCCCTTTAAGTGGACAGGGGGGGATACCTATAATTCACCCCTCCACTTT,CASSPFKWTGGDTYNSPLHF